A single sample is the source of the 27 T cell receptor beta chains below, sequenced in a study of blood T cell repertoires in COVID-19. Assay used: immunoSEQ multiplex PCR; TCRdb lists only in-frame clones, some missing. Of about 230,000 clones in the sample, roughly 91% were seen once. Material: PBMCs or T cells enriched from blood (not recorded which). The origin of the receptors is a woman aged 25 to 39 with acute COVID-19.

The rearrangement joins TRBV3-1 (or the pseudogene TRBV3-2) to TRBJ1-2; tentatively, D is TRBD1 (6 bases). Germline CDR1 reads LGHDT; CDR2 reads YNNKEL (reference sequence). This CDR3 has 14 amino acids. The V end lost 5 bases, the J end lost 3 bases, and 13 bases lay between the germline ends. The CDR3 protein is CASSTPGQHYGYTF. DNA of the CDR3: TGTGCCAGCAGCACCCCGGGACAACACTATGGCTACACCTTC.

The chain links TRBV21-1 to TRBJ1-4; TRBD1, the table's D call, was not compared with the DNA. TRBV21-1 constitutes a pseudogene. The CDR3 covers 16 residues. CDR3 bases: TGTGCCAGCAGCAAAAACCGACAGGCGCTTAATGAAAAACTGTTTTTT. It translates to CASSKNRQALNEKLFF.

This clone was picked up one time. The rearrangement joins TRBV2 to TRBJ2-2, with TRBD1 matching 8 bases. Trimming took 5 bases from V and 4 from J; bases not matched to a gene: 6. CDR1 is SNHLY, CDR2 FYNNEI, per germline. The length of the CDR3 is 15 residues. The CDR3 loop reads CASSPDRGLTGELFF. The CDR3 DNA sequence: TGTGCCAGCAGTCCCGACAGGGGACTCACCGGGGAGCTGTTTTTT. The full variable domain, with the rest looked up from reference TRBV2 and TRBJ2-2, is EPEVTQTPSHQVTQMGQEVILRCVPISNHLYFYWYRQILGQKVEFLVSFYNNEISEKSEIFDDQFSVERPDGSNFTLKIRSTKLEDSAMYFCASSPDRGLTGELFFGEGSRLTVL.

The V gene is TRBV9, the J gene TRBJ2-3; tentatively, D is TRBD2 (6 bases). The CDR3 length is 15 residues. V shed 0 bases and J shed 4 bases, with 12 bases lying between them. The germline gives CDR1 SGDLS, CDR2 YYNGEE. The CDR3 region is CASSVVGGGPDTQYF. Here the CDR3 DNA reads TGTGCCAGCAGCGTAGTGGGGGGAGGTCCAGATACGCAGTATTTT.

The rearrangement uses TRBV4-1 and TRBJ1-6, with a tentative D call TRBD1 (6 bases). Trimming pared 0 bases from V and 9 bases from J, leaving 12 bases between. In germline, CDR1 is MGHRA, CDR2 YSYEKL. The CDR3 totals 15 residues. CDR3 amino acids: CASSQEGTPGSPLHF. The DNA of the CDR3 is TGCGCCAGCAGCCAAGAAGGGACACCGGGTTCACCCCTCCACTTT.

The V gene is TRBV18, the J gene TRBJ1-4, with 9 nucleotides matching TRBD1. Germline trimming cut 2 bases from V and 5 bases from J; bases unmatched to any gene: 3. The CDR3 has 15 amino acids. Germline lookup yields CDR1 KGHSH and CDR2 LQKENI. CDR3 bases: TGTGCCAGCTCACCAAGGGGACAGGGAAATGAAAAACTGTTTTTT. Its protein product is CASSPRGQGNEKLFF.

In this sample, this clone turned up once. The chain combines TRBV7-2 with TRBJ1-6; 7 bases agree with TRBD1. This CDR3 spans 18 amino acids. Losses at the gene ends were 5 bases for V and 0 bases for J; bases not matched to a gene: 10. In germline, CDR1 is SGHTA, CDR2 FQGNSA. CDR3 DNA: TGTGCCAGCAGCCAAAACAGGGGTCGGGGCTCCTATAATTCACCCCTCCACTTT. This codes for CASSQNRGRGSYNSPLHF.

J is TRBJ1-2 and V is TRBV5-1; no clear D gene. Germline CDR1 and CDR2: SGHRS and YFSETQ. The V end was cut by 0 bases, the J end by 8 bases, with 11 bases between. CDR3 length: 13 residues. CDR3 sequence (DNA): TGCGCCAGCAGCTTGGCGGGATCTAGCGGCTACACCTTC. Translating it yields CASSLAGSSGYTF. Using reference TRBV5-1 and TRBJ1-2 for the parts outside the CDR3, the full variable domain is KAGVTQTPRYLIKTRGQQVTLSCSPISGHRSVSWYQQTPGQGLQFLFEYFSETQRNKGNFPGRFSGRQFSNSRSEMNVSTLELGDSALYLCASSLAGSSGYTFGSGTRLTVV.

V and J are TRBV7-3 and TRBJ2-7; a weak D match, TRBD1 (6 bases). The V gene's germline CDR1 is SGHTA and CDR2 FQGTGA. Trimming shortened V by 5 bases and J by 2 bases, and 13 bases separated the two germline ends. This CDR3 spans 14 amino acids. The CDR3, as DNA: TGTGCCAGCAGCCCCCGCGGACAGACCTACGAGCAGTACTTC. It codes for CASSPRGQTYEQYF. Full variable domain (outside the CDR3, taken from reference TRBV7-3 and TRBJ2-7): GAGVSQTPSNKVTEKGKYVELRCDPISGHTALYWYRQSLGQGPEFLIYFQGTGAADDSGLPNDRFFAVRPEGSVSTLKIQRTERGDSAVYLCASSPRGQTYEQYFGPGTRLTVT.

The chain links TRBV29-1 to TRBJ1-2; TRBD1 matches 12 bases. The germline gives CDR1 SQVTM, CDR2 ANQGSEA. The CDR3 extends over 15 amino acids. After removal of 3 bases from V and 4 bases from J, the junction contained 6 bases not matched to a gene. CDR3 DNA: TGCAGCGTTGAGGGGACAGGGGGCGTTGGCTATGGCTACACCTTC. Residues: CSVEGTGGVGYGYTF.

In this sample, this clone turned up a few times. The CDR3 loop reads CASSPNRGGRWEKLFF. CDR3 bases: TGTGCCAGCAGCCCCAACAGGGGGGGGAGGTGGGAAAAACTGTTTTTT. The rearrangement joins TRBV7-6 to TRBJ1-4, with 8 bases lining up with TRBD1. The junction had 13 bases not matched to a gene; V was cut back by 5 bases and J by 8 bases. Germline lookup yields CDR1 SGHVS and CDR2 FNYEAQ. The CDR3 extends over 16 amino acids.

The V gene is TRBV6-5, the J gene TRBJ1-2; D is possibly TRBD1 (6 bases). V was shortened by 5 bases and J by 0 bases, with 13 bases between the two germline ends. The CDR3 has 15 residues. Germline V gene data show CDR1 as MNHEY and CDR2 as SVGAGI. This CDR3 is CASSPRQAPNYGYTF. As DNA, the CDR3 is TGTGCCAGCAGTCCTCGACAGGCACCTAACTATGGCTACACCTTC.

The chain has TRBV18 and TRBJ1-2; weak D call: TRBD1 (5 bases). V gave up 1 base and J gave up 2 bases, with 14 bases separating them. Per the germline V gene, CDR1 is KGHSH and CDR2 is LQKENI. This CDR3 comprises 16 residues. The CDR3 here is CASSPRTREGNYGYTF. The CDR3 region has the DNA TGTGCCAGCTCACCACGGACCAGGGAAGGAAACTATGGCTACACCTTC.

The chain joins TRBV24-1 to TRBJ2-1; the match to TRBD2 covers 7 bases. The germline V gene encodes CDR1 KGHDR and CDR2 SFDVKD. The V gene end was trimmed by 9 bases and the J gene end by 6 bases; junction bases not matched to a gene: 10. This CDR3 comprises 14 residues. Here the CDR3 reads CATAGEGSGNEQFF. The DNA of the CDR3 is TGTGCCACCGCGGGGGAGGGAAGTGGCAATGAGCAGTTCTTC.

CDR3 nucleotides: TGTGCCAGCTCACCACCGGCGGTCTCCGGGGAGCTGTTTTTT. Its protein product is CASSPPAVSGELFF. This chain joins TRBV18 and TRBJ2-2; D not resolved. The CDR3 covers 14 residues. Trimming stripped 0 bases from V and 6 bases from J, with 8 bases between. Germline V lookup: CDR1 KGHSH, CDR2 LQKENI.

The chain uses TRBV7-9 and TRBJ1-1; 10 bases fit TRBD1. From germline, CDR1 is SEHNR and CDR2 FQNEAQ (reference sequence). This CDR3 is 14 amino acids long. After removal of 4 bases from V and 1 base from J, the junction contained 0 bases not matched to a gene. The CDR3 DNA sequence: TGTGCCAGCAGCTGGGACAGGGGGAACACTGAAGCTTTCTTT. Protein sequence: CASSWDRGNTEAFF.

The rearrangement uses TRBV28 and TRBJ1-5, with no clear D. CDR3 size: 14 residues. The V and J ends lost 3 bases and 6 bases respectively, with 12 bases between them. The V gene's germline CDR1 is MDHEN and CDR2 SYDVKM. CDR3 sequence: CASSFVERSQPQHF. CDR3 sequence (DNA): TGTGCCAGCAGTTTCGTGGAGAGAAGTCAGCCCCAGCATTTT.

The chain has TRBV6-5 and TRBJ2-7; D possibly corresponds to TRBD1 (6 bases). Trimming pared 4 bases from V and 4 bases from J, leaving 11 bases between. The CDR3 has 13 residues. The germline gives CDR1 MNHEY, CDR2 SVGAGI. The CDR3 DNA sequence: TGTGCCAGCAGTTCCTCGGACAGATACGAGCAGTACTTC. As protein: CASSSSDRYEQYF.

The chain carries TRBV7-9 and TRBJ2-3; TRBD2 matches 13 bases. There are 16 residues in the CDR3. Looked up from germline, CDR1 is SEHNR and CDR2 is FQNEAQ (reference sequence). With 3 bases clipped from V and 2 bases from J, the junction kept 2 bases outside the gene matches. The DNA of the CDR3 is TGTGCCAGCAGCTTCGGGACTAGCGGGACCACAGATACGCAGTATTTT. It is translated as CASSFGTSGTTDTQYF.

The CDR3 DNA reads TGCGCCAGCAGCCAAGATTTCATAGCGGGGGGGACAGATACGCAGTATTTT. It translates to CASSQDFIAGGTDTQYF. This chain joins TRBV4-3 and TRBJ2-3, with TRBD2 identical over 11 bases. The CDR3 totals 17 residues. V trimming: 0 bases; J trimming: 3 bases; junction bases outside the gene matches: 5. Germline V lookup: CDR1 LGHNA, CDR2 YSLEER.

V gene TRBV11-2 combines with J gene TRBJ2-7, with TRBD1 identical over 7 bases. The J segment lost 3 bases and the V segment lost 7 bases, leaving 12 bases of the junction unmatched. Germline assignment: CDR1 SGHAT and CDR2 FQNNGV. The CDR3 loop spans 15 amino acids. The CDR3 DNA sequence: TGTGCCAGCAACAGGGGAACAGGGAGACACTACGAGCAGTACTTC. Amino acids: CASNRGTGRHYEQYF. The entire variable domain, with the rest obtained from reference TRBV11-2 and TRBJ2-7, is as follows: EAGVAQSPRYKIIEKRQSVAFWCNPISGHATLYWYQQILGQGPKLLIQFQNNGVVDDSQLPKDRFSAERLKGVDSTLKIQPAKLEDSAVYLCASNRGTGRHYEQYFGPGTRLTVT.

In this sample, this clone turned up once. This sequence joins TRBV5-1 and TRBJ2-5; 9 nucleotides line up with TRBD2. V shed 4 bases and J 7 bases; nucleotides not matched to a gene: 8. This CDR3 contains 14 residues. Germline CDR1 is SGHRS and CDR2 is YFSETQ. CDR3 amino acids: CASSGVAGDGTQYF. CDR3 DNA sequence: TGCGCCAGCAGCGGAGTAGCGGGGGATGGGACCCAGTACTTC.

A single count supports this clone. CDR3: CASSEQGTGELFF. The CDR3 DNA is TGTGCCAGCAGCGAACAGGGGACCGGGGAGCTGTTTTTT. The chain recombines TRBV9 with TRBJ2-2, with 7 bases that match TRBD1. CDR1 SGDLS and CDR2 YYNGEE come from the germline V gene. The CDR3 length is 13 residues. J gave up 5 bases and V 3 bases, and 1 base lay outside the gene matches.

The chain uses TRBV5-5 and TRBJ2-2; 10 bases fit TRBD2. The CDR3 runs 16 residues. The J segment lost 6 bases and the V segment lost 1 base, leaving 6 bases of the junction unmatched. CDR1 SGHKS and CDR2 YYEKEE come from the germline V gene (reference sequence). CDR3 residues: CASSLSVAGGSGELFF. CDR3 DNA sequence: TGTGCCAGCAGCTTGTCAGTAGCGGGGGGTTCCGGGGAGCTGTTTTTT.

The rearrangement joins TRBV5-1 to TRBJ2-7; possibly TRBD1 for D (5 bases). The V end was cut by 0 bases, the J end by 3 bases, with 10 bases between. Germline values: CDR1 SGHRS, CDR2 YFSETQ. The CDR3 length is 14 residues. The CDR3 coding sequence is TGCGCCAGCAGCTTGGCCGGAGACAGCTACGAGCAGTACTTC. This codes for CASSLAGDSYEQYF.

The chain couples TRBV7-9 to TRBJ2-7; possible D gene TRBD2, 6 bases. Trimming took off 1 base at V and 0 bases at J, with 10 bases between the two ends. The CDR3 has 15 amino acids. Germline V gives CDR1 SEHNR, CDR2 FQNEAQ (reference sequence). CDR3: CASSLGLGLSYEQYF. CDR3 DNA sequence: TGTGCCAGCAGCTTAGGTCTGGGACTCTCCTACGAGCAGTACTTC.

The V gene is TRBV6-5, the J gene TRBJ1-1; no reliable D call. CDR3 length: 16 amino acids. Germline CDR1 MNHEY, CDR2 SVGAGI. With 2 bases removed from V and 4 bases from J, the gap between germline ends came to 17 bases. The CDR3 here is CASSYVGGLRGTEAFF. CDR3 coding DNA: TGTGCCAGCAGTTACGTTGGCGGGTTACGGGGCACTGAAGCTTTCTTT.